This is a list of T cell receptor beta chains from one sample in a study of regulatory T cells in long-lasting Graves disease. TCRdb reprocessed the multiplex PCR reads with MiXCR, giving one entry per CDR3 protein. The sample contains roughly 610,000 distinct CDR3 sequences, roughly 16% of which appear only once. This sample was also put to use in a study of T cells in Graves' hyperthyroidism and ophthalmopathy.

This sample comprised peripheral blood mononuclear cells (PBMCs), obtained at new diagnosis, from a patient treated with antithyroid drugs. The receptor set was obtained from a woman under 40 with Graves disease. Each CDR3 is given with its conserved first and last residue. D genes are given only for firm matches. Clone size is given for some rows only: seen once, a few or many times, or a class if the clone is expanded.

clone size | D gene | J gene | V gene | CDR3 protein | CDR3 DNA
NA | NA | TRBJ2-5 | TRBV11-2 | CASSRTGPTQYF | TGTGCCAGCAGCCGGACCGGTCCGACCCAGTACTTC
NA | NA | TRBJ2-1 | TRBV4-1 | CASSLSVSSYNEQFF | TGCGCCAGCAGCCTATCGGTTAGCTCCTACAATGAGCAGTTCTTC
few | TRBD2 | TRBJ2-1 | TRBV3-1 | CASSQRLAGEAWSYNEQFF | TGTGCCAGCAGCCAGCGTCTAGCGGGAGAGGCTTGGTCCTACAATGAGCAGTTCTTC
NA | TRBD1 | TRBJ2-3 | TRBV12-3/TRBV12-4 | CASSPRGSGTSTDTQYF | TGTGCCAGCAGTCCCAGGGGGAGCGGTACTAGCACAGATACGCAGTATTTT
NA | NA | TRBJ2-6 | TRBV19 | CASTTDHSGANVLTF | TGTGCCAGTACTACAGACCACTCTGGGGCCAACGTCCTGACTTTC
many | TRBD2 | TRBJ2-3 | TRBV24-1 | CATSGGGRTFTDTQYF | TGTGCCACCAGTGGCGGGGGGAGGACCTTCACAGATACGCAGTATTTT
NA | TRBD2 | TRBJ2-1 | TRBV28 | CASRYRTSGQNEQFF | TGTGCCAGCAGGTACAGGACTAGCGGGCAAAATGAGCAGTTCTTC
many | NA | TRBJ1-2 | TRBV12-3/TRBV12-4 | CASSPGGPPYGYTF | TGTGCCAGCAGCCCCGGGGGCCCACCCTACGGCTACACCTTC
many | NA | TRBJ1-5 | TRBV30 | CAGATAHNQPQHF | TGTGCCGGAGCTACGGCCCACAATCAGCCCCAGCATTTT
NA | NA | TRBJ1-2 | TRBV14 | CASSQYRGPKAGYTF | TGTGCCAGCAGCCAATATCGAGGCCCAAAGGCGGGCTACACCTTC
once | TRBD2 | TRBJ2-5 | TRBV5-1 | CASSPVTSYRQETQYF | TGCGCCAGCAGCCCAGTGACTAGCTATAGACAAGAGACCCAGTACTTC
many | TRBD1 | TRBJ2-7 | TRBV28 | CASSLAGQGIYEQYF | TGTGCCAGCAGCCTGGCGGGACAGGGTATCTACGAGCAGTACTTC
many | NA | TRBJ2-7 | TRBV14 | CASSPLWGEQYF | TGTGCCAGCAGCCCCCTTTGGGGAGAGCAGTACTTC
NA | TRBD1 | TRBJ2-3 | TRBV5-1 | CASSFLNRGSDTQYF | TGCGCCAGCAGCTTTTTGAACAGGGGATCAGATACGCAGTATTTT
NA | TRBD2 | TRBJ2-1 | TRBV7-9 | CASRPGTTLSYNEQFF | TGTGCCAGCAGACCCGGGACTACCCTCTCCTACAATGAGCAGTTCTTC
many | NA | TRBJ2-7 | TRBV7-6 | CASSPTVIGSYEQYF | TGTGCCAGCAGCCCCACTGTTATCGGGAGCTACGAGCAGTACTTC
many | TRBD1 | TRBJ2-7 | TRBV7-9 | CASSPISWDRLEQYF | TGTGCCAGCAGCCCGATATCTTGGGACAGACTCGAGCAGTACTTC
many | NA | TRBJ2-5 | TRBV27 | CASSLDEGGKTQYF | TGTGCCAGCAGTTTAGACGAGGGGGGAAAGACCCAGTACTTC
few | TRBD1 | TRBJ1-6 | TRBV19 | CATQDRDNSPLHF | TGTGCCACCCAGGACAGGGATAATTCACCCCTCCACTTT
many | NA | TRBJ1-1 | TRBV2 | CASTETNLRGGSLEAFF | TGTGCCAGCACCGAAACAAACTTGAGGGGGGGTTCCCTTGAAGCTTTCTTT
NA | NA | TRBJ1-5 | TRBV10-3 | CAISTDGLVDSNQPQHF | TGTGCCATCAGTACGGACGGCCTGGTAGATAGCAATCAGCCCCAGCATTTT
many | NA | TRBJ1-1 | TRBV9 | CASSVGGKNTEAFF | TGTGCCAGCAGCGTGGGGGGAAAGAACACTGAAGCTTTCTTT
NA | NA | TRBJ2-7 | TRBV4-1 | CASSPRGGAENEQYF | TGCGCCAGCAGCCCCAGAGGAGGGGCCGAAAACGAGCAGTACTTC
NA | NA | TRBJ2-3 | TRBV6-1 | CASSRTPGPPGDTQYF | TGTGCCAGCAGTAGAACGCCGGGACCTCCCGGGGATACGCAGTATTTT
many | NA | TRBJ1-1 | TRBV28 | CASSLSPGLNTEAFF | TGTGCCAGCAGTTTATCCCCGGGATTGAACACTGAAGCTTTCTTT
many | NA | TRBJ1-1 | TRBV7-9 | CASSAQNTEAFF | TGTGCCAGCAGCGCTCAGAACACTGAAGCTTTCTTT
NA | NA | TRBJ1-2 | TRBV7-9 | CASSLFMANYGYTF | TGTGCCAGCAGCTTATTTATGGCTAACTATGGCTACACCTTC
few | NA | TRBJ1-1 | TRBV11-2 | CASSLSTFYTEAFF | TGTGCCAGCAGCTTAAGTACATTCTACACTGAAGCTTTCTTT
NA | NA | TRBJ2-7 | TRBV20-1 | CSASNGLVVGEQYF | TGCAGTGCTAGTAACGGTCTAGTTGTGGGCGAGCAGTACTTC
few | NA | TRBJ2-1 | TRBV12-3/TRBV12-4 | CASSLRLGARKGNEQFF | TGTGCCAGCAGTTTAAGGCTTGGAGCTAGGAAGGGGAATGAGCAGTTCTTC
many | TRBD1 | TRBJ2-7 | TRBV27 | CASSFSQGEISYEQYF | TGTGCCAGCAGTTTTAGCCAGGGGGAGATTTCCTACGAGCAGTACTTC
NA | TRBD1 | TRBJ2-2 | TRBV5-5 | CASSTLPGQGNTGELFF | TGTGCCAGCAGCACTTTACCGGGACAGGGTAACACCGGGGAGCTGTTTTTT
medium-sized | NA | TRBJ2-1 | TRBV28 | CASSLELGSNEQFF | TGTGCCAGCAGTTTAGAGTTGGGTAGCAATGAGCAGTTCTTC
NA | NA | TRBJ2-7 | TRBV30 | CAWARGSGNYEQYF | TGTGCCTGGGCCCGAGGTTCGGGAAATTACGAGCAGTACTTC
many | NA | TRBJ2-3 | TRBV12-3/TRBV12-4 | CASSPNSNLAYRTDTQYF | TGTGCCAGCAGCCCCAATTCCAATCTAGCTTATCGCACAGATACGCAGTATTTT
many | NA | TRBJ1-3 | TRBV20-1 | CSAKSRGFSGNTIYF | TGCAGCGCTAAGTCCCGGGGTTTCTCTGGAAACACCATATATTTT
few | NA | TRBJ1-1 | TRBV10-3 | CAIRPSGGEGEAFF | TGTGCCATCAGACCCTCTGGGGGCGAGGGTGAAGCTTTCTTT
few | TRBD2 | TRBJ2-5 | TRBV6-5 | CASSSAAFGLAGQETQYF | TGTGCCAGCAGTTCGGCGGCCTTTGGACTAGCGGGACAAGAGACCCAGTACTTC
many | NA | TRBJ2-2 | TRBV6-1 | CASSLMTANTGELFF | TGTGCCAGCAGTCTAATGACCGCTAACACCGGGGAGCTGTTTTTT
few | NA | TRBJ2-5 | TRBV5-1 | CASSRGIEETQYF | TGCGCCAGCAGCAGAGGAATAGAAGAGACCCAGTACTTC
many | TRBD2 | TRBJ2-1 | TRBV7-2 | CASSLSLTSGPYNEQFF | TGTGCCAGCAGCTTAAGTCTTACTAGCGGGCCCTACAATGAGCAGTTCTTC
few | NA | TRBJ2-7 | TRBV5-4 | CASSLGDRPYEQYF | TGTGCCAGCAGCTTAGGGGATCGGCCCTACGAGCAGTACTTC
NA | NA | TRBJ2-6 | TRBV28 | CASSTGLGGGSGANVLTF | TGTGCCAGCAGTACCGGCCTCGGGGGCGGGAGTGGGGCCAACGTCCTGACTTTC
many | TRBD1 | TRBJ2-5 | TRBV20-1 | CSAQGWGQGGSETQYF | TGCAGTGCCCAAGGATGGGGACAGGGCGGTTCGGAGACCCAGTACTTC
many | NA | TRBJ2-2 | TRBV10-2 | CASSEAQGFFGELFF | TGCGCCAGCAGTGAGGCGCAGGGTTTTTTCGGGGAGCTGTTTTTT
NA | NA | TRBJ2-1 | TRBV24-1 | CATQAGWGEQFF | TGTGCCACACAAGCAGGATGGGGTGAGCAGTTCTTC